This entry concerns a single TCR beta chain. Its antigen is unknown. The CDR3 runs 11 residues. V lost 3 bases and J lost 7, with 9 bases in between. CDR1 is DFQATT, CDR2 SNEGSKA, per germline (reference sequence). The study profiled TCR beta VDJ and CDR3 using genomic DNA as template. TCRdb called the reads again in MiXCR, with one record for every CDR3 protein. Of about 180,000 distinct CDR3 sequences listed, 45% to 50% are singletons. This record belongs to a study of CD8+CD57+ T cells in acquired aplastic anemia. Study-level background: DNA recovered from sorted CD4+ and CD8+ cells had a mean of around 3.3 ug.

Regarding the study as a whole: No significant difference in CD8+ Simpson's diversity was found between patients and controls. Both patients and controls carried the same twenty-nine CD8+ CDR3 sequences.

The chain recombines TRBV20-1 with TRBJ1-1; unclear D gene. This clonotype was obtained from a human donor in good health. Sequenced material: sorted CD4+, CD8+, or CD8+CD57+ T cells (not recorded which) from PBMCs. The CDR3 DNA sequence: TGCAGTGCTAGTTGGGCGGATGAAGCTTTCTTT. Translation gives CSASWADEAFF.